This TCR beta chain was documented in a study of T-cell memory formation after mild COVID-19 listed by TCRdb under 2021. For the study in its entirety: TCR sequence clusters from the two donors were found to be largely donor specific. Longitudinal TCRalpha and TCRbeta repertoire sequencing tracked T-cell clones expanding and contracting after mild COVID-19 in a couple of donors. The cohort was made up of two young adult volunteers, one female and one male, who were previously healthy.

Summary of the overall study and its limitations: Some responding clones were found in pre-infection memory, which suggests that pre-existing cross-reactive memory T cells took part in the SARS-CoV-2 response. Contracting CD4+ clones were found mainly in CM and EM memory subsets, while CD8+ clones were enriched in EMRA. SARS-CoV-2 specificity was not confirmed for the second-wave clones peaking on day 37. Balanced CD4/CD8 phenotypes were observed for clones contracting from day 15 to 85, whereas a bias towards CD4+ was observed for a second wave of clones expanding from day 15 to 37. The study included only a couple of mild cases, and larger cohorts that include severe cases with pre-infection samples were judged to be necessary.

The CDR3, from cysteine to phenylalanine, totals 15 residues. Here the CDR3 DNA is all that survives: 45 bases in frame from base 1. CDR1 and CDR2 are drawn from the germline V gene: MNHEY, SVGAGI. Here V drops 5 bases and J drops 1 base, and the junction holds 4 bases not matched to any gene. On this clonotype: No cognate antigen has been identified for it. Base qualities are not at hand, and no much larger clone is one base apart.

TCRdb shows the sequencer as Illumina NovaSeq 6000. TCRalpha and TCRbeta cDNA libraries were constructed by 5'RACE with constant-segment primers, with sample barcodes and unique molecular identifiers being introduced. Trizol reagent was used to extract RNA from every sample. Libraries were amplified in two PCR steps, with a second sample barcode and Illumina TruSeq adapters added in the second step. The libraries were sequenced on an Illumina NovaSeq using 2 x 150 bp paired-end reads. Regarding the original processing steps: Demultiplexing of reads and collapsing into UMI-guided consensus sequences were performed with migec v1.2.7. Using mixcr v2.1.11, the UMI consensuses were aligned to TRA and TRB V and J templates and assembled into clonotypes. A clonotype was counted as expanded or contracted only when both edgeR and NoisET called the clonotype significant, with the noise models trained on biological replicates. For edgeR calls, the thresholds were a false discovery rate-adjusted p below 0.01 and a log2 fold-change of 1. As an exploratory analysis of dynamics, max-normalized trajectories of the 1000 most abundant clonotypes were examined with PCA combined with hierarchical clustering. Each responding clone was given a CD4 or CD8 phenotype based on the CD4+ and CD8+ repertoires, which had been sequenced separately. TCRdb reworked the public reads: Q25 trimming with fastp, MiXCR clone assembly, productive beta chains retained. For every CDR3 protein sequence, its rows merge into one entry that carries the most common genes and DNA. The V and J calls follow TCRdb's processing rather than the paper's. Recorded for this sample are 200,000 to 250,000 distinct CDR3 sequences; about 10% of them occurred a single time. The ten biggest clones cover approximately 2.8% of the sample.

PBMCs were isolated by Ficoll-Paque density gradient centrifugation. Input material: PBMCs or a T cell subset sorted from them (not recorded which). This receptor was obtained from a man aged 18-30 years who had mild COVID-19 (a few samples of this study predate the infection). The sample titles of this study are shuffled in the database, so cell type and time point are left out; the donor was told from shared clones. The chain is made from TRBV6-5 and TRBJ2-5, and TRBD2 matches 10 of the central bases. The CDR3 is CASSPSGGVQETQYF. The bases are TGTGCCAGCAGTCCCAGCGGGGGGGTCCAAGAGACCCAGTACTTC.